This T cell receptor beta chain was found in a study of blood T cell repertoires in COVID-19. Cohort assignment relied on participant-reported clinical history. CDR1 and CDR2 (germline): LNHDA, SQIVND (reference sequence). Unmatched junction bases numbered 8, after V lost 4 bases and J lost 3 bases. CDR3 size: 16 residues. Sequencing used immunoSEQ multiplex PCR; TCRdb keeps in-frame clones, though not all of them. The sample has fewer than 350,000 clones, 65% to 90% seen once. This clonotype originated in a woman aged 40 to 50 with acute COVID-19. Sample: PBMCs or T cells enriched from blood (not recorded which). V and J are TRBV19 and TRBJ1-5, with 8 bases fitting TRBD1. Here the CDR3 DNA reads TGTGCCAGTAGTACAAGGACAGGGAGTTACAATCAGCCCCAGCATTTT. Its translation is CASSTRTGSYNQPQHF.